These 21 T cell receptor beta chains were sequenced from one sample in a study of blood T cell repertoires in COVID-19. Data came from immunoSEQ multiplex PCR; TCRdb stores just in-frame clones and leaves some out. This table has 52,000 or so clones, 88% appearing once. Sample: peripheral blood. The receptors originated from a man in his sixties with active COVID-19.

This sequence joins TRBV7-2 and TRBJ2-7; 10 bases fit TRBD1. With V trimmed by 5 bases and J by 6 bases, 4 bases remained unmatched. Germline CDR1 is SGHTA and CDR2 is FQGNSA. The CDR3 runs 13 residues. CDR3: CASSRDRGSEQYF. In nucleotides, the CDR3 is TGTGCCAGCAGCCGGGACAGGGGATCCGAGCAGTACTTC.

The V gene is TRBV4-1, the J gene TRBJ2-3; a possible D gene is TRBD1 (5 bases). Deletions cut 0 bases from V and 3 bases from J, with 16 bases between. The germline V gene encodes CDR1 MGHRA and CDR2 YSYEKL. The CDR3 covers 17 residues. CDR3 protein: CASSQDKGLGVTDTQYF. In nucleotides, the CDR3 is TGCGCCAGCAGCCAAGATAAGGGGCTAGGTGTGACAGATACGCAGTATTTT.

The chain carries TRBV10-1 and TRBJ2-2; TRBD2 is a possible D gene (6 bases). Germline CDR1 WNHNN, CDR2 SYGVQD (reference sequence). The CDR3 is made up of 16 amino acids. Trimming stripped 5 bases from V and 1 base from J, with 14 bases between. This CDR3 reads CASSPEVAENTGELFF. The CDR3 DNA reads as TGCGCCAGCAGTCCCGAAGTAGCGGAGAACACCGGGGAGCTGTTTTTT.

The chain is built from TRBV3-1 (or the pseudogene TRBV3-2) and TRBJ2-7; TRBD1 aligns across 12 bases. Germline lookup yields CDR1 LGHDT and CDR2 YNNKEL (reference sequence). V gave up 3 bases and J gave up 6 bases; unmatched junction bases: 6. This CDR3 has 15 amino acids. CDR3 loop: CASSHPGQGASEQYF. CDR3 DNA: TGTGCCAGCAGCCATCCGGGACAGGGGGCATCCGAGCAGTACTTC.

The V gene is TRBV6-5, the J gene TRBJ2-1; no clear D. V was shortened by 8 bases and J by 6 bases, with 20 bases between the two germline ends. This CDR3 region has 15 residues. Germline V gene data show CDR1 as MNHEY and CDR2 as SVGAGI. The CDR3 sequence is CASGRLHGKSNEQFF. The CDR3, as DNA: TGTGCCAGCGGCCGACTCCACGGTAAAAGCAATGAGCAGTTCTTC.

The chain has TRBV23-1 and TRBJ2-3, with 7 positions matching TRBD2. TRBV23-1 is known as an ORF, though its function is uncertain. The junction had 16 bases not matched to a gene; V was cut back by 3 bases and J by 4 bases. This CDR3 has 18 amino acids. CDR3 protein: CASSQPGRAGDGADTQYF. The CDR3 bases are TGCGCCAGCAGTCAGCCCGGGCGGGCGGGAGATGGTGCAGATACGCAGTATTTT.

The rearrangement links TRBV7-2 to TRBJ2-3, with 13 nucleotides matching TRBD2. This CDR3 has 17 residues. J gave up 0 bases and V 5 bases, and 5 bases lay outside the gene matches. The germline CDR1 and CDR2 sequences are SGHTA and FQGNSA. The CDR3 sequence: CASSPGLAGISTDTQYF. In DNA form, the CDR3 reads TGTGCCAGCAGCCCGGGACTAGCGGGAATTAGCACAGATACGCAGTATTTT.

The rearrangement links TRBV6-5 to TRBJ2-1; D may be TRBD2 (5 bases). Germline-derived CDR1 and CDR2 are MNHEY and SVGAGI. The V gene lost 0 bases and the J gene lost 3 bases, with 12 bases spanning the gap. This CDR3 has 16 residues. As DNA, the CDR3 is TGTGCCAGCAGTTACTCGATCCAGCGGAGCTACAATGAGCAGTTCTTC. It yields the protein CASSYSIQRSYNEQFF.

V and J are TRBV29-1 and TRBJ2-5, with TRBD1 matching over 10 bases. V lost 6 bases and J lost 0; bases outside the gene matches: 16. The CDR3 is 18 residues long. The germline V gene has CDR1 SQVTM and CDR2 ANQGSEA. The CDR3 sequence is CSVRSGTGVQKYQETQYF. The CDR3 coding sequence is TGCAGCGTACGATCCGGGACAGGGGTCCAGAAGTACCAAGAGACCCAGTACTTC.

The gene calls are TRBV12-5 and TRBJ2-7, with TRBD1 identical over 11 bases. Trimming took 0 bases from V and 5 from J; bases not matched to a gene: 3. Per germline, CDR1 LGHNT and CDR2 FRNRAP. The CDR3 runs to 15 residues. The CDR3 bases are TGTGCTAGTGGTTTGGTAGGGACAGGGGGTCACGAGCAGTACTTC. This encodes CASGLVGTGGHEQYF.

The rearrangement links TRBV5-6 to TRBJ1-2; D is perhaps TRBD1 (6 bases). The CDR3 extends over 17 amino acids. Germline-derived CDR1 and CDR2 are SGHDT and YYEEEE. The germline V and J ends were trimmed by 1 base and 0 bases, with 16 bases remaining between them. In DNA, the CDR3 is TGTGCCAGCAGCTTGTTGGCAGGGGCCTATTCTAACTATGGCTACACCTTC. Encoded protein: CASSLLAGAYSNYGYTF.

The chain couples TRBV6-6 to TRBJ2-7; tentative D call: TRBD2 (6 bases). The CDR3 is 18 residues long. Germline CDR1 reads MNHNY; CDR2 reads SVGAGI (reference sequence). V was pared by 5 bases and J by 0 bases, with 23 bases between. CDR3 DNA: TGTGCCAGCAGTCTCAGGATAGCGGAGCGTCTGGGCTCCTACGAGCAGTACTTC. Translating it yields CASSLRIAERLGSYEQYF.

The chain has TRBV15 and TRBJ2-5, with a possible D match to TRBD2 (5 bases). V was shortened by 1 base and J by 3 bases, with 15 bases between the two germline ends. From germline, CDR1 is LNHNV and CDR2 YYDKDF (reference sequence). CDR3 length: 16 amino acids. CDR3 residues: CATSRGEAVNEETQYF. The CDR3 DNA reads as TGTGCCACCAGCAGAGGAGAAGCGGTAAACGAAGAGACCCAGTACTTC.

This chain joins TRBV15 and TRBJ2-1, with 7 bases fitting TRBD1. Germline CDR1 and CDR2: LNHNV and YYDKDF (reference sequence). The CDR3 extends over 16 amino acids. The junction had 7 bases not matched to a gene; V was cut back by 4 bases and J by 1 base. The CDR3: CATSTPGTASYNEQFF. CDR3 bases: TGTGCCACCAGCACCCCCGGGACAGCATCCTACAATGAGCAGTTCTTC.

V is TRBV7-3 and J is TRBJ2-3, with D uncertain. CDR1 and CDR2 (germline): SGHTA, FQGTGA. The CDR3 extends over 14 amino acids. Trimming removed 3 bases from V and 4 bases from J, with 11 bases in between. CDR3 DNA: TGTGCCAGCAGCTTTAACTTCGCGGCAGATACGCAGTATTTT. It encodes CASSFNFAADTQYF.

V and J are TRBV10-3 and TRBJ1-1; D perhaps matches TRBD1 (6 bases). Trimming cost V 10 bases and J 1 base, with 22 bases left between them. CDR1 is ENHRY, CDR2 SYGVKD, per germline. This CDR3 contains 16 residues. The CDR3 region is CATLRTPQGQNTEAFF. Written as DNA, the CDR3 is TGTGCCACCCTAAGAACTCCCCAGGGGCAGAACACTGAAGCTTTCTTT.

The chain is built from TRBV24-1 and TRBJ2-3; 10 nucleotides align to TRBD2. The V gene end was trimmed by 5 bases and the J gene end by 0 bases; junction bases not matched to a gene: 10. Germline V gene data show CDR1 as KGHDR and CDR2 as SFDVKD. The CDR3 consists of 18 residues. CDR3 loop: CATSGIAGGPGSTDTQYF. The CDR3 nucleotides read TGTGCCACCAGTGGCATAGCGGGAGGTCCCGGGAGCACAGATACGCAGTATTTT.

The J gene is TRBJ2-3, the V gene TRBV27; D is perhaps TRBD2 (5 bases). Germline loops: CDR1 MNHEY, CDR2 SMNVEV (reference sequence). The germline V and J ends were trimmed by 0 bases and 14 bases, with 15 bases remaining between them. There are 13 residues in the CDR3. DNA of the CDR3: TGTGCCAGCAGTTTATCGGGCGGGCCTAAGTCGTATTTT. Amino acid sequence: CASSLSGGPKSYF.

CDR3 residues: CASSQGVLAQETQYF. The CDR3 nucleotides are TGCGCCAGCAGCCAAGGGGTCCTAGCTCAAGAGACCCAGTACTTC. V gene TRBV4-1 combines with J gene TRBJ2-5; a possible D gene is TRBD2 (5 bases). Germline assignment: CDR1 MGHRA and CDR2 YSYEKL. Deletions cut 1 base from V and 2 bases from J, with 11 bases between. The length of the CDR3 is 15 residues.

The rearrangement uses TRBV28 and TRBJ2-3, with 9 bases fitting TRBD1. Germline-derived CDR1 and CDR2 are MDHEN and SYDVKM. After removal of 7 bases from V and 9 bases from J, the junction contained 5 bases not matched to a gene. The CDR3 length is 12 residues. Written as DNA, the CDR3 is TGTGCCAGCAACCACAGGGGGCAGACGCAGTATTTT. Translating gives CASNHRGQTQYF.

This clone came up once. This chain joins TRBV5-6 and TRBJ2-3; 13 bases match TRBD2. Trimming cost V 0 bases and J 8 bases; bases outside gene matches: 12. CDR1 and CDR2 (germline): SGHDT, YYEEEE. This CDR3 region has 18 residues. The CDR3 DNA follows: TGTGCCAGCAGCTTGGGAGGGGAAACGGGACTAGCGGGACTTACGCAGTATTTT. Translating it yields CASSLGGETGLAGLTQYF.